Sequencing of this TCR beta chain was carried out in a study of T cell repertoires in cytomegalovirus infection. Study-level information: It can be stated that public TCR beta signatures indicated CMV infection as well as a matching HLA type. Points from the study as a whole: The cumulative frequency of public TCR beta families identified carriers of CMV plus the relevant HLA. HLA-C-restricted TCR beta clonotypes specific for CMV led the ex vivo response.

MiXCR was run by TCRdb on the reads, yielding one entry per CDR3 protein. The sample shows around 330,000 distinct CDR3 sequences, roughly 17% of them seen only once. This clonotype has just a few counts. The antigen is not known. Trimming removed 2 bases at V and 7 bases at J, with 15 bases between. CDR3 length equals 16 residues. The germline CDR1 and CDR2 sequences are SGHVS and FQNEAQ. The receptor was derived from a human donor in good health (CMV status not recorded). Some clones in this sample may be carry-over from other donors' samples. The sequencing sample was made of PBMCs. The rearrangement links TRBV7-8 to TRBJ1-6; D unresolved. The CDR3 coding sequence is TGTGCCAGCAGCTTACAGAGACGCAGCTGGAATTCACCCCTCCACTTT. Encoded protein: CASSLQRRSWNSPLHF. The whole variable domain, filled in from reference TRBV7-8 and TRBJ1-6, reads GAGVSQSPRYKVAKRGQDVALRCDPISGHVSLFWYQQALGQGPEFLTYFQNEAQLDKSGLPSDRFFAERPEGSVSTLKIQRTQQEDSAVYLCASSLQRRSWNSPLHFGNGTRLTVT.